These 17 T cell receptor beta chains were sequenced from one sample in a study of blood T cell repertoires in COVID-19. Profiling relied on immunoSEQ multiplex PCR, and the TCRdb table lists in-frame clones only, not all of them. The sample records 45,000 to 55,000 clones, 80% to 95% being singletons. Material for sequencing was peripheral blood. Every receptor here comes from a human donor in a cohort sampled during active COVID-19.

The chain couples TRBV5-1 to TRBJ2-2; 7 nucleotides agree with TRBD1. The CDR3 contains 15 residues. J was trimmed by 7 bases and V by 2 bases; bases with no gene match: 8. Looked up from germline, CDR1 is SGHRS and CDR2 is YFSETQ. Here the CDR3 DNA reads TGCGCCAGCAGCTTTGACAGGGTTTCTATCGGGGAGCTGTTTTTT. Protein: CASSFDRVSIGELFF.

The rearrangement links TRBV14 to TRBJ2-3; perhaps TRBD2 as D (6 bases). There are 15 residues in the CDR3. The germline gives CDR1 SGHDN, CDR2 FVKESK. V dropped 4 bases and J dropped 1 base, with 12 bases sitting between them. The CDR3 DNA follows: TGTGCCAGCAGCCTCCCGACGGGGGGCACAGATACGCAGTATTTT. Translated: CASSLPTGGTDTQYF.

The chain uses TRBV19 and TRBJ1-5, with a weak D call TRBD1 (5 bases). The V end lost 6 bases, the J end lost 5 bases, and 14 bases lay between the germline ends. The CDR3 length is 14 residues. Germline CDR1 and CDR2: LNHDA and SQIVND (reference sequence). CDR3 amino acids: CASRLAGLDQPQHF. CDR3 DNA: TGTGCCAGTAGATTAGCAGGGTTGGATCAGCCCCAGCATTTT.

The chain combines TRBV6-1 with TRBJ1-6, with no clear D. V lost 3 bases and J lost 9, with 12 bases in between. Germline assignment: CDR1 MNHNS and CDR2 SASEGT. The CDR3 has 14 amino acids. The DNA of the CDR3 is TGTGCCAGCAGTGATATGATCGGTCGTTCACCCCTCCACTTT. Protein product: CASSDMIGRSPLHF.

The J gene is TRBJ2-7, the V gene TRBV7-2, with 12 positions matching TRBD2. CDR1 is SGHTA, CDR2 FQGNSA, per germline. J gave up 9 bases and V 3 bases, and 12 bases lay outside the gene matches. The CDR3 contains 16 residues. The CDR3 spells CASSFSGTSGLLVQYF. CDR3 DNA sequence: TGTGCCAGCAGCTTTAGCGGGACTAGCGGGCTCTTGGTGCAGTACTTC. Full variable domain (outside the CDR3, taken from reference TRBV7-2 and TRBJ2-7): GAGVSQSPSNKVTEKGKDVELRCDPISGHTALYWYRQSLGQGLEFLIYFQGNSAPDKSGLPSDRFSAERTGGSVSTLTIQRTQQEDSAVYLCASSFSGTSGLLVQYFGPGTRLTVT.

The chain carries TRBV14 and TRBJ1-2; D perhaps matches TRBD1 (5 bases). The V end lost 5 bases, the J end lost 2 bases, and 9 bases lay between the germline ends. The CDR3 loop spans 13 amino acids. CDR1 is SGHDN, CDR2 FVKESK, per germline. CDR3 coding DNA: TGTGCCAGCAGCTCCGACAGAAACTATGGCTACACCTTC. It codes for CASSSDRNYGYTF. The full variable domain, completed using reference TRBV14 and TRBJ1-2, is EAGVTQFPSHSVIEKGQTVTLRCDPISGHDNLYWYRRVMGKEIKFLLHFVKESKQDESGMPNNRFLAERTGGTYSTLKVQPAELEDSGVYFCASSSDRNYGYTFGSGTRLTVV.

Only a few counts were recorded for this clone. The chain recombines TRBV21-1 with TRBJ2-3; the table's TRBD2 call for D was not verified on the DNA. TRBV21-1 is deemed a pseudogene. The CDR3 loop spans 16 amino acids. This CDR3 reads CASRSSSGREKDTQYF. The DNA of the CDR3 is TGTGCCAGCAGGTCCTCTAGCGGGAGGGAAAAAGATACGCAGTATTTT.

The genes are TRBV4-1 and TRBJ1-2; D may be TRBD1 (5 bases). CDR1 is MGHRA, CDR2 YSYEKL, per germline. The CDR3 has 12 residues. With 4 bases removed from V and 3 bases from J, the gap between germline ends came to 6 bases. The CDR3 loop reads CASSRGHYGYTF. The CDR3 DNA follows: TGCGCCAGCAGCCGGGGCCACTATGGCTACACCTTC.

The chain joins TRBV27 to TRBJ1-1; D unresolved. Germline V gene data show CDR1 as MNHEY and CDR2 as SMNVEV (reference sequence). Trimming took 3 bases from V and 5 from J, leaving 7 bases between them. CDR3 length equals 12 residues. In DNA form, the CDR3 reads TGTGCCAGCAGTTTGACTGGGACTGAAGCTTTCTTT. Translated, it gives CASSLTGTEAFF.

J is TRBJ1-1 and V is TRBV7-9; 7 bases fit TRBD1. Germline V gene data show CDR1 as SEHNR and CDR2 as FQNEAQ (reference sequence). The CDR3 covers 12 residues. After removal of 5 bases from V and 6 bases from J, the junction contained 3 bases not matched to a gene. CDR3 loop: CASSKDRAEAFF. Written as DNA, the CDR3 is TGTGCCAGCAGCAAAGACAGGGCTGAAGCTTTCTTT.

The genes are TRBV7-2 and TRBJ2-1; 7 bases are shared with TRBD2. CDR3 length equals 16 residues. With 4 bases clipped from V and 3 bases from J, the junction kept 9 bases outside the gene matches. From germline, CDR1 is SGHTA and CDR2 FQGNSA. CDR3 in DNA: TGTGCCAGCAGCTCCCCGGGACTACCGTACTACAATGAGCAGTTCTTC. Translated, it gives CASSSPGLPYYNEQFF. The whole variable domain, filled in from reference TRBV7-2 and TRBJ2-1, reads GAGVSQSPSNKVTEKGKDVELRCDPISGHTALYWYRQSLGQGLEFLIYFQGNSAPDKSGLPSDRFSAERTGGSVSTLTIQRTQQEDSAVYLCASSSPGLPYYNEQFFGPGTRLTVL.

The rearrangement links TRBV18 to TRBJ2-5; 9 bases match TRBD1. The CDR3 extends over 13 amino acids. Germline CDR1 reads KGHSH; CDR2 reads LQKENI. V trimming: 6 bases; J trimming: 4 bases; junction bases outside the gene matches: 3. The chain's CDR3 is CASSRQGGETQYF. The CDR3, as DNA: TGTGCCAGCTCCAGACAGGGGGGAGAGACCCAGTACTTC.

The chain couples TRBV27 to TRBJ2-7; TRBD2 agrees at 7 bases. V lost 5 bases to trimming and J lost 3 bases; unmatched junction nucleotides: 10. The CDR3 covers 15 residues. The germline V gene encodes CDR1 MNHEY and CDR2 SMNVEV (reference sequence). The CDR3 DNA is TGTGCCAGCAGTGCTAGCGGAGCTTTCAGCTACGAGCAGTACTTC. Translating it yields CASSASGAFSYEQYF.

This clone was picked up a small number of times. The rearrangement joins TRBV27 to TRBJ2-2, with TRBD2 identical over 8 bases. The CDR3 sequence is 12 residues long. Trimming removed 6 bases from V and 7 bases from J; junction bases left unmatched: 1. The V gene's germline CDR1 is MNHEY and CDR2 SMNVEV (reference sequence). CDR3 nucleotide sequence: TGTGCCAGCAGCGGGACTAGCGGGGAGCTGTTTTTT. It specifies CASSGTSGELFF.

This CDR3 is CASSYGGRTETQYF. The CDR3 DNA follows: TGTGCCAGCAGTTATGGGGGGAGAACGGAGACCCAGTACTTC. The gene calls are TRBV6-5 and TRBJ2-5; perhaps TRBD2 as D (6 bases). The CDR3 sequence is 14 residues long. The germline gives CDR1 MNHEY, CDR2 SVGAGI. V lost 3 bases to trimming and J lost 5 bases, with 13 bases between them.

This clone was seen a handful of times. The chain links TRBV12-3 or TRBV12-4 to TRBJ1-6; weak D call: TRBD1 (5 bases). The CDR3 sequence is 12 residues long. Trimming left V 5 bases short and J 9 bases short, with 8 bases between. CDR3 loop: CASSPGFSPLHF. In nucleotides, the CDR3 is TGTGCCAGCAGTCCAGGGTTTTCACCCCTCCACTTT.

This clone occurred a few times. CDR3 in DNA: TGCGCCAGCGGGGAGGGATCGCGAAATTCACCCCTCCACTTT. Translation: CASGEGSRNSPLHF. The chain is built from TRBV5-1 and TRBJ1-6; unclear D gene. Germline V gene lookup returns CDR1 SGHRS and CDR2 YFSETQ. CDR3 length equals 14 residues. V was shortened by 7 bases and J by 7 bases, with 15 bases between the two germline ends.